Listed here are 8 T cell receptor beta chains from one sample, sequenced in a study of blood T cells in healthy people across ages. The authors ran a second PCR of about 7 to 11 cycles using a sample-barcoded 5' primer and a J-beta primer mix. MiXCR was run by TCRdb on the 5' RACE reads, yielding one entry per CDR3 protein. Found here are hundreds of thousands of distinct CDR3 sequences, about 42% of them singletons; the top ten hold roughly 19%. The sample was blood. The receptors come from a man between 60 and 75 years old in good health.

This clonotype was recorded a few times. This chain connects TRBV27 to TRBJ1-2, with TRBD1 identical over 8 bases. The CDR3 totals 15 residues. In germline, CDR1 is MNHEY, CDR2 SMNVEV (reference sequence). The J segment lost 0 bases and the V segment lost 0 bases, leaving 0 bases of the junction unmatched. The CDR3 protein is CASSLSTGANYGYTF. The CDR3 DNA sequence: TGTGCCAGCAGTTTATCGACAGGGGCTAACTATGGCTACACCTTC.

CDR3 sequence: CASSYAYYGYTF. DNA of the CDR3: TGTGCCAGCAGTTATGCATACTATGGCTACACCTTC. The chain has TRBV6-2 or TRBV6-3 and TRBJ1-2; D is ambiguous. CDR3 size: 12 residues. Looked up from germline, CDR1 is MNHEY and CDR2 is SVGEGT. V lost 3 bases and J lost 3, with 5 bases in between.

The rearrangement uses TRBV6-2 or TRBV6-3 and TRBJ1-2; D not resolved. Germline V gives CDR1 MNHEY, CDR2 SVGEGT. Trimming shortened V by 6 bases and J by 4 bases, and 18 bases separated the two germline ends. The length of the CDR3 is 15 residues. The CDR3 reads CASSPHSIAAYGYTF. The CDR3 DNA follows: TGTGCCAGCAGCCCCCACTCTATAGCGGCCTATGGCTACACCTTC.

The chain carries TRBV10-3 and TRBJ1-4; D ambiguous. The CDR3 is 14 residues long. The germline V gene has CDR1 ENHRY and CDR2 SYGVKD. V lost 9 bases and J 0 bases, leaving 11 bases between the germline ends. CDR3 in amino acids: CAINDPTTNEKLFF. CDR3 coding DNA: TGTGCCATAAACGACCCGACAACTAATGAAAAACTGTTTTTT.

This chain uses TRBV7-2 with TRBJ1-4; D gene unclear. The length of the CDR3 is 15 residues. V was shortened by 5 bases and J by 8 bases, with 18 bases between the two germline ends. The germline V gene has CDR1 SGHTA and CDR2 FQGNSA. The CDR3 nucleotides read TGTGCCAGCAGCCGTACAGCTTTAATGGAGGAAAAACTGTTTTTT. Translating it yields CASSRTALMEEKLFF.

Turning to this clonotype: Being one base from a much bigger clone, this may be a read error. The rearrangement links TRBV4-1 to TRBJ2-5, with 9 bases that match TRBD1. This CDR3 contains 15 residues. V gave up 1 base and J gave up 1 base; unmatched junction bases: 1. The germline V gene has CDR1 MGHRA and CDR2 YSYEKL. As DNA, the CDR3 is TGCGCCAGCAGCCAAGGGACAGGGGCCCAAGAGACCCAGTACTTC. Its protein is CASSQGTGAQETQYF.

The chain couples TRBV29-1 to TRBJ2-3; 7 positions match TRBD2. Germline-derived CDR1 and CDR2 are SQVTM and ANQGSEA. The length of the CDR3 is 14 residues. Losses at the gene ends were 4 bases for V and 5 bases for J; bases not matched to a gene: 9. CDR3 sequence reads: CSVVGRGREDTQYF. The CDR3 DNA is TGCAGCGTTGTAGGGCGGGGGAGGGAAGATACGCAGTATTTT.

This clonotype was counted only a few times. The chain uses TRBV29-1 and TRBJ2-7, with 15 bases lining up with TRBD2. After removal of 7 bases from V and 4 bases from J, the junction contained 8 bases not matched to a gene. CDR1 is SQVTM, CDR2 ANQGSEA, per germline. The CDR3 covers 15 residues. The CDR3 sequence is CSADGTSGGRYEQYF. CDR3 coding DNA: TGCAGCGCGGATGGGACTAGCGGGGGGAGGTACGAGCAGTACTTC.